The 17 T cell receptor beta chains below all came from one sample that was sequenced in a study of graft-versus-host responses after intestinal transplantation. The repertoire was sequenced with immunoSEQ multiplex PCR; TCRdb's copy has only in-frame clones and lacks some. The sample includes approximately 11,000 clones, about four fifths of them seen just once. Here the sequenced sample was PBMCs, taken about 490 days after intestinal transplant. The receptors stem from a human patient who received an intestinal transplant, so some T cells may come from the graft donor.

This clone has just one count. The chain recombines TRBV11-2 with TRBJ2-1; D remains unclear. This CDR3 comprises 15 residues. CDR1 and CDR2 (germline): SGHAT, FQNNGV. The V gene lost 6 bases and the J gene lost 0 bases, with 12 bases spanning the gap. CDR3 in DNA: TGTGCCAGCAGAAGGACCATTGGCTCCTACAATGAGCAGTTCTTC. Protein: CASRRTIGSYNEQFF.

The chain has TRBV6-5 and TRBJ1-2; D is unresolved. The germline CDR1 and CDR2 sequences are MNHEY and SVGAGI. The CDR3 length is 14 residues. Trimming stripped 0 bases from V and 4 bases from J, with 9 bases between. The CDR3 reads CASSYSPTRYGYTF. The CDR3 DNA sequence: TGTGCCAGCAGTTACTCGCCCACCCGCTATGGCTACACCTTC.

This clone showed up just once. V is TRBV27 and J is TRBJ1-1; 7 nucleotides agree with TRBD1. This CDR3 contains 14 residues. CDR1 and CDR2 from the germline V gene are MNHEY and SMNVEV (reference sequence). With V trimmed by 6 bases and J by 4 bases, 8 bases remained unmatched. The CDR3 spells CASRKTGSATEAFF. CDR3 DNA: TGTGCCAGCAGAAAGACAGGGAGCGCCACTGAAGCTTTCTTT.

The chain couples TRBV7-3 to TRBJ2-2; D gene uncertain. The ends were cut back, 1 base at V and 1 base at J, with 10 bases in the middle. Germline values: CDR1 SGHTA, CDR2 FQGTGA. The CDR3 totals 16 residues. The DNA of the CDR3 is TGTGCCAGCAGCTTAAATGAGGCCGGGAACACCGGGGAGCTGTTTTTT. As protein: CASSLNEAGNTGELFF. Drawing the rest from reference TRBV7-3 and TRBJ2-2, the complete variable domain is GAGVSQTPSNKVTEKGKYVELRCDPISGHTALYWYRQSLGQGPEFLIYFQGTGAADDSGLPNDRFFAVRPEGSVSTLKIQRTERGDSAVYLCASSLNEAGNTGELFFGEGSRLTVL.

About this clone itself: Other nucleotide sequences from this sample produce the same CDR3. The rearrangement links TRBV21-1 to TRBJ1-5. TRBV21-1 is noted as a pseudogene. The CDR3 covers 13 residues. The CDR3 sequence: CASSKARGQPQHF. The CDR3 nucleotides are TGTGCCAGCAGCAAAGCACGGGGTCAGCCCCAGCATTTT.

The table lists this clone with a count of one. The rearrangement joins TRBV6-5 to TRBJ1-3; D perhaps matches TRBD1 (6 bases). Germline V gene data show CDR1 as MNHEY and CDR2 as SVGAGI. The CDR3 is 15 residues long. Trimming left V 0 bases short and J 1 base short, with 7 bases between. The CDR3 is CASSYSGASGNTIYF. CDR3 nucleotides: TGTGCCAGCAGTTACTCGGGGGCTTCTGGAAACACCATATATTTT.

This chain joins TRBV6-1 and TRBJ2-7; 8 bases are shared with TRBD2. The germline gives CDR1 MNHNS, CDR2 SASEGT. The junction had 8 bases not matched to a gene; V was cut back by 4 bases and J by 3 bases. The CDR3 runs 15 residues. This CDR3 is CASSVELAELYEQYF. The CDR3 nucleotides are TGTGCCAGCAGTGTTGAACTAGCGGAGCTCTACGAGCAGTACTTC.

The V and J genes are TRBV19 and TRBJ2-2, with TRBD1 matching 7 bases. Germline V gene data show CDR1 as LNHDA and CDR2 as SQIVND (reference sequence). CDR3 length equals 13 residues. V trimming: 9 bases; J trimming: 2 bases; junction bases outside the gene matches: 3. This CDR3 reads CASGTDNTGELFF. Written as DNA, the CDR3 is TGTGCCAGCGGGACAGATAACACCGGGGAGCTGTTTTTT.

The chain combines TRBV22-1 with TRBJ2-2; TRBD2 was called by the table and not checked on the DNA. TRBV22-1 counts as a pseudogene. The CDR3 runs 15 residues. CDR3 sequence (DNA): TGTCCTGGGAGCCCTCGGACTGCGAACACCGGGGAGCTGTTTTTT. This translates into CPGSPRTANTGELFF.

The rearrangement links TRBV7-6 to TRBJ1-3; no firm D call. The CDR3 sequence is 12 residues long. Germline values: CDR1 SGHVS, CDR2 FNYEAQ. The ends were cut back, 1 base at V and 4 bases at J, with 2 bases in the middle. The CDR3 is CASSLEGNTIYF. The CDR3 DNA follows: TGTGCCAGCAGCTTAGAAGGAAACACCATATATTTT.

This clone has more than one count but fewer than ten. The chain joins TRBV30 to TRBJ2-7; no reliable D call. V was cut by 3 bases and J by 2 bases, with 5 bases left in between. Looked up from germline, CDR1 is GTSNPN and CDR2 is SVGIG (reference sequence). The CDR3 spans 11 residues. CDR3 sequence: CAWSAAYEQYF. CDR3 nucleotide sequence: TGTGCCTGGAGCGCTGCCTACGAGCAGTACTTC. Looking up the rest from reference TRBV30 and TRBJ2-7 gives the full variable domain: SQTIHQWPATLVQPVGSPLSLECTVEGTSNPNLYWYRQAAGRGLQLLFYSVGIGQISSEVPQNLSASRPQDRQFILSSKKLLLSDSGFYLCAWSAAYEQYFGPGTRLTVT.

The chain joins TRBV18 to TRBJ1-1; no reliable D call. The length of the CDR3 is 14 residues. Trimming left V 2 bases short and J 1 base short, with 8 bases between. CDR1 KGHSH and CDR2 LQKENI come from the germline V gene. The CDR3 nucleotides are TGTGCCAGCTCACCATCAGGCGGGAACACTGAAGCTTTCTTT. It translates to CASSPSGGNTEAFF.

The chain employs TRBV11-1 and TRBJ2-3; D tentatively fits TRBD1 or TRBD2 (5 bases each). Between the trimmed V and J ends, which lost 4 bases and 3 bases, there was a span of 20 bases. CDR3 length: 17 residues. CDR1 SGHAT and CDR2 FQDESV come from the germline V gene (reference sequence). The CDR3, as DNA: TGTGCCAGCAGCTCGATCGACTGGGGGAGACAGACAGATACGCAGTATTTT. Amino acids: CASSSIDWGRQTDTQYF.

The chain carries TRBV4-2 and TRBJ1-2; D is undetermined. Germline V gene lookup returns CDR1 LGHNA and CDR2 YNFKEQ. With 0 bases removed from V and 2 bases from J, the gap between germline ends came to 10 bases. The CDR3 contains 15 residues. CDR3 region: CASSQDRSDNYGYTF. The DNA for the CDR3 is TGTGCCAGCAGCCAAGATCGGAGTGACAACTATGGCTACACCTTC.

In this sample, this clone turned up once. The CDR3 protein is CASSPSGISYNEQFF. The CDR3 coding sequence is TGTGCCAGCAGTCCCAGCGGGATCTCCTACAATGAGCAGTTCTTC. V gene TRBV7-3 combines with J gene TRBJ2-1, with TRBD2 identical over 7 bases. This CDR3 is built from 15 residues. Per the germline V gene, CDR1 is SGHTA and CDR2 is FQGTGA. V gave up 6 bases and J gave up 0 bases; unmatched junction bases: 5. The full variable domain, completed using reference TRBV7-3 and TRBJ2-1, is GAGVSQTPSNKVTEKGKYVELRCDPISGHTALYWYRQSLGQGPEFLIYFQGTGAADDSGLPNDRFFAVRPEGSVSTLKIQRTERGDSAVYLCASSPSGISYNEQFFGPGTRLTVL.

The chain couples TRBV6-6 to TRBJ2-1; no definite D call. There are 12 residues in the CDR3. Trimming shortened V by 6 bases and J by 7 bases, and 10 bases separated the two germline ends. CDR1 and CDR2 (germline): MNHNY, SVGAGI (reference sequence). CDR3 residues: CASSPGKNEQFF. CDR3 sequence (DNA): TGTGCCAGCAGCCCCGGCAAAAATGAGCAGTTCTTC.

This clone was picked up a small number of times. The rearrangement uses TRBV4-1 and TRBJ2-1; 7 positions agree with TRBD1. The germline gives CDR1 MGHRA, CDR2 YSYEKL. Trimming removed 4 bases from V and 7 bases from J; junction bases left unmatched: 10. The CDR3 is made up of 15 amino acids. CDR3 residues: CASSLRDSILNEQFF. As DNA, the CDR3 is TGCGCCAGCAGCCTCAGGGACAGTATATTGAATGAGCAGTTCTTC.